One and the same sample provided the 9 T cell receptor beta chains below, sequenced in a study of radiation and T cells in renal cell carcinoma. Produced via immunoSEQ multiplex PCR; TCRdb's table is partial and in-frame only. The table lists some 150,000 clones, approximately 90% of them singletons, with about 12% in the top ten. Stated time point: baseline pretreatment blood. The treatment denotes: 15 Gy SBRT to primary tumor, nephrectomy 4 weeks later. Sequencing used blood, obtained from a patient whose treatment included radiotherapy and nephrectomy. The receptors shown here come from a woman aged 50 to 60 with renal cell carcinoma.

In its sample, this clone was seen a few times. V and J are TRBV30 and TRBJ1-1, with D possibly matching TRBD1 (5 bases). The CDR3 sequence is 14 residues long. From germline, CDR1 is GTSNPN and CDR2 SVGIG (reference sequence). Trimming removed 4 bases from V and 1 base from J, with 13 bases in between. The CDR3 DNA reads TGTGCCTGGAAGAAGACAGAGCGGAACACTGAAGCTTTCTTT. Residues: CAWKKTERNTEAFF.

CDR3 bases: TGTGCCAGTAGTATAGACGGGCGGAATAGCAATCAGCCCCAGCATTTT. Amino acid sequence: CASSIDGRNSNQPQHF. This chain connects TRBV19 to TRBJ1-5, with D hard to call. This CDR3 comprises 16 residues. CDR1 and CDR2 from the germline V gene are LNHDA and SQIVND (reference sequence). Deletions cut 0 bases from V and 0 bases from J, with 9 bases between.

V gene TRBV11-1 combines with J gene TRBJ2-5; 10 bases are shared with TRBD1. The CDR3 runs to 15 residues. V lost 1 base to trimming and J lost 5 bases; unmatched junction nucleotides: 4. Looked up from germline, CDR1 is SGHAT and CDR2 is FQDESV (reference sequence). The CDR3 protein is CASSLGGQGRETQYF. In nucleotides, the CDR3 is TGTGCCAGCAGCTTAGGGGGACAGGGGAGGGAGACCCAGTACTTC.

This clone was picked up one time. For the CDR3, the DNA is TGTGCCAGCAGCTCCCTCAGACGGGACGCCCTGAACACTGAAGCTTTCTTT. Translating it yields CASSSLRRDALNTEAFF. This chain links TRBV5-6 with TRBJ1-1; D possibly corresponds to TRBD1 (5 bases). Germline assignment: CDR1 SGHDT and CDR2 YYEEEE. This CDR3 contains 17 residues. V was trimmed by 3 bases and J by 0 bases, leaving 18 bases between them. Combining the CDR3 with reference TRBV5-6 and TRBJ1-1 gives the whole variable domain DAGVTQSPTHLIKTRGQQVTLRCSPKSGHDTVSWYQQALGQGPQFIFQYYEEEERQRGNFPDRFSGHQFPNYSSELNVNALLLGDSALYLCASSSLRRDALNTEAFFGQGTRLTVV.

This clone was seen more than once but under ten times. V is TRBV28 and J is TRBJ1-2; tentative D call: TRBD1 (5 bases). This CDR3 has 12 residues. With 7 bases removed from V and 4 bases from J, the gap between germline ends came to 10 bases. CDR1 is MDHEN and CDR2 is SYDVKM in the germline V gene. Written as DNA, the CDR3 is TGTGCCAGCACAACAGGTCCCTATGGCTACACCTTC. Translation gives CASTTGPYGYTF.

V is TRBV6-1 and J is TRBJ1-2, with no clear D. V lost 8 bases to trimming and J lost 4 bases, with 17 bases between them. From germline, CDR1 is MNHNS and CDR2 SASEGT. The CDR3 sequence is 14 residues long. CDR3 loop: CASRTDEGSYGYTF. CDR3 nucleotide sequence: TGTGCCAGCCGAACCGACGAGGGTAGCTATGGCTACACCTTC.

CDR3 sequence: CASSQPGNSPLHF. As DNA, the CDR3 is TGCGCCAGCAGCCAACCAGGGAATTCACCCCTCCACTTT. This rearrangement joins TRBV4-1 to TRBJ1-6; perhaps TRBD1 as D (5 bases). The CDR3 runs 13 residues. Germline CDR1 MGHRA, CDR2 YSYEKL. Trimming took off 2 bases at V and 7 bases at J, with 6 bases between the two ends.

The chain links TRBV5-4 to TRBJ1-1; TRBD1 might be the D (5 bases). Trimming shortened V by 4 bases and J by 5 bases, and 12 bases separated the two germline ends. Germline V CDR1 and CDR2: SGHNT, YYREEE (reference sequence). The CDR3 runs 13 residues. The CDR3 DNA sequence: TGTGCCAGCAGCAGTGGGGGGAAGACTGAAGCTTTCTTT. This sequence encodes CASSSGGKTEAFF. Full variable domain (outside the CDR3, taken from reference TRBV5-4 and TRBJ1-1): ETGVTQSPTHLIKTRGQQVTLRCSSQSGHNTVSWYQQALGQGPQFIFQYYREEENGRGNFPPRFSGLQFPNYSSELNVNALELDDSALYLCASSSGGKTEAFFGQGTRLTVV.

The chain links TRBV5-5 to TRBJ1-1; 9 bases line up with TRBD1. CDR1 is SGHKS and CDR2 is YYEKEE in the germline V gene (reference sequence). The CDR3 spans 15 residues. V trimming: 4 bases; J trimming: 1 base; junction bases outside the gene matches: 5. The CDR3 spells CASSPRTGANTEAFF. The CDR3 DNA reads as TGTGCCAGCAGCCCCAGGACAGGGGCGAACACTGAAGCTTTCTTT.